These 21 T cell receptor beta chains came from one sample sequenced in a study of blood T cells in healthy people across ages (dated by TCRdb to about 2015). The library came from 5' RACE. Sequencing was performed on an Illumina HiSeq 2500. A second PCR of 7 to 11 cycles was performed with a sample-barcoded 5' primer and a J-beta primer mix. TCRdb passed the public sequencing reads through fastp at Q25 and MiXCR, retaining productive beta sequences. CDR3 protein duplicates are merged, each entry listing the most common genes and DNA. The sample table lists more than 750,000 distinct CDR3 sequences, 25% to 35% of them with a count of one. The ten biggest clones cover 10% of the sample. This sample was also put to use in a study of T cells of mothers and their children.

Sequenced: blood. These receptors were taken from a woman aged 40 to 49 in good health.

This clonotype was detected many times. The chain employs TRBV20-1 and TRBJ2-1; 11 bases agree with TRBD2. The length of the CDR3 is 14 residues. The V gene's germline CDR1 is DFQATT and CDR2 SNEGSKA (reference sequence). The J segment lost 6 bases and the V segment lost 2 bases, leaving 3 bases of the junction unmatched. The CDR3 loop reads CSARLAGGSNEQFF. CDR3 coding DNA: TGCAGTGCTAGACTAGCGGGGGGCTCCAATGAGCAGTTCTTC.

This clonotype has only a few counts. The chain employs TRBV20-1 and TRBJ2-3, with 8 bases aligning to TRBD1. Losses at the gene ends were 8 bases for V and 0 bases for J; bases not matched to a gene: 7. Germline loops: CDR1 DFQATT, CDR2 SNEGSKA (reference sequence). The CDR3 runs to 14 residues. As DNA, the CDR3 is TGCAGTACTATCCAGGGGGCTAGCACAGATACGCAGTATTTT. Its translation is CSTIQGASTDTQYF.

This clonotype was picked up many times. V is TRBV4-3 and J is TRBJ2-1; D is tentatively TRBD1 or TRBD2 (6 bases each). The length of the CDR3 is 13 residues. Trimming shortened V by 1 base and J by 9 bases, and 10 bases separated the two germline ends. In germline, CDR1 is LGHNA, CDR2 YSLEER. CDR3 amino acids: CASSQVGGLEQFF. The CDR3 DNA reads as TGCGCCAGCAGCCAAGTTGGGGGGCTTGAGCAGTTCTTC.

CDR3 nucleotides: TGCGCCAGCAGCCAGAGTCTTCGGGGTAGCGGGGGATCCTACGAGCAGTACTTC. Protein product: CASSQSLRGSGGSYEQYF. This chain uses TRBV4-1 with TRBJ2-7, with TRBD2 matching 9 bases. The CDR3 has 18 amino acids. The V gene end was trimmed by 3 bases and the J gene end by 1 base; junction bases not matched to a gene: 13. CDR1 is MGHRA and CDR2 is YSYEKL in the germline V gene.

V usage is TRBV4-1 and J usage is TRBJ2-5; a weak D match, TRBD2 (5 bases). The V end was cut by 4 bases, the J end by 11 bases, with 17 bases between. Per germline, CDR1 MGHRA and CDR2 YSYEKL. The CDR3 length is 13 residues. For the CDR3, the DNA is TGCGCCAGCAGCCCGGCCGGGGTGAATGAGCAGTACTTC. Translation: CASSPAGVNEQYF.

The chain links TRBV7-2 to TRBJ1-3; no definite D call. The CDR3 runs 16 residues. The germline gives CDR1 SGHTA, CDR2 FQGNSA. The V and J ends lost 2 bases and 0 bases respectively, with 11 bases between them. The CDR3 coding sequence is TGTGCCAGCAGCTTAAACCTCGGGAGCTCTGGAAACACCATATATTTT. This gives the protein CASSLNLGSSGNTIYF.

This clonotype was recorded once. The rearrangement joins TRBV18 to TRBJ1-1, with TRBD1 matching over 9 bases. The CDR3 loop spans 17 amino acids. The V gene end was trimmed by 3 bases and the J gene end by 8 bases; junction bases not matched to a gene: 16. Germline V gives CDR1 KGHSH, CDR2 LQKENI. This chain's CDR3 is CASSPPKGQGGSSEAFF. The CDR3 DNA reads TGTGCCAGCTCACCTCCGAAGGGACAGGGAGGTTCGTCGGAAGCTTTCTTT.

This clonotype was detected many times. The V gene is TRBV4-1, the J gene TRBJ2-3, with D unresolved. V was cut by 0 bases and J by 8 bases, with 6 bases left in between. The CDR3 covers 12 residues. The germline V gene has CDR1 MGHRA and CDR2 YSYEKL. This chain's CDR3 is CASSQELGTQYF. CDR3 DNA: TGCGCCAGCAGCCAAGAACTGGGTACGCAGTATTTT.

As for this clonotype: This clone may be a read error of a much larger clone one base away. CDR3 loop: CASSYSADRGHEQFF. The CDR3 DNA is TGTGCCAGCAGTTACTCGGCGGACAGGGGCCACGAGCAGTTCTTC. V gene TRBV6-5 combines with J gene TRBJ2-1, with TRBD1 identical over 9 bases. The germline V gene encodes CDR1 MNHEY and CDR2 SVGAGI. CDR3 length: 15 residues. J lost 10 bases, V lost 0 bases, and 7 bases had no gene match.

Turning to this clonotype: The junction shows a germline mismatch at one end, possibly a read error. The J gene is TRBJ2-3, the V gene TRBV13, with 8 bases fitting TRBD1. The CDR3 covers 14 residues. The germline V gene has CDR1 PRHDT and CDR2 FYEKMQ (reference sequence). The CDR3 DNA follows: TGTGCCTGCAGCCCTCGGACAGGGTCAGATACGCAGTATTTT. Protein sequence: CACSPRTGSDTQYF.

At least ten counts were recorded for this clonotype. The chain links TRBV12-3 or TRBV12-4 to TRBJ2-5, with no clear D. V lost 1 base to trimming and J lost 0 bases, with 9 bases between them. The CDR3 runs 15 residues. CDR3 loop: CASSLVVPYQETQYF. The CDR3 DNA reads as TGTGCCAGCAGTTTAGTGGTCCCTTACCAAGAGACCCAGTACTTC.

Note on this clonotype: A much bigger clone sits one base away, suggesting this may be a read error. The rearrangement uses TRBV20-1 and TRBJ2-1; 8 bases match TRBD2. The DNA matches TRBJ2-7 better at its end, which makes the J call doubtful. In germline, CDR1 is DFQATT, CDR2 SNEGSKA (reference sequence). This CDR3 is 13 amino acids long. This chain's CDR3 is CSGAGGRENEQYF. DNA for the CDR3: TGCAGTGGCGCGGGGGGACGTGAAAATGAGCAGTACTTC.

In this sample, this clonotype turned up a few times. The rearrangement links TRBV6-5 to TRBJ2-7, with 7 positions matching TRBD2. After removal of 2 bases from V and 1 base from J, the junction contained 5 bases not matched to a gene. There are 15 residues in the CDR3. Germline-derived CDR1 and CDR2 are MNHEY and SVGAGI. CDR3 loop: CASSYGGGGSYEQYF. The DNA for the CDR3 is TGTGCCAGCAGTTACGGCGGGGGTGGGTCCTACGAGCAGTACTTC.

This clonotype has a count of ten or more. The chain links TRBV5-6 to TRBJ1-1; no definite D call. V dropped 3 bases and J dropped 5 bases, with 8 bases sitting between them. The germline CDR1 and CDR2 sequences are SGHDT and YYEEEE. The CDR3 is 12 amino acids. This CDR3 reads CASSSVRTEAFF. CDR3 coding DNA: TGTGCCAGCAGCTCAGTTAGAACTGAAGCTTTCTTT.

This rearrangement joins TRBV28 to TRBJ2-5; TRBD2 aligns across 11 bases. The ends lost 3 bases at V and 2 bases at J; junction bases unmatched: 11. The CDR3 covers 18 residues. Germline V gene data show CDR1 as MDHEN and CDR2 as SYDVKM. For the CDR3, the DNA is TGTGCCAGCAGTTTTGATAACCTAGCGGGGGGACTTCAAGAGACCCAGTACTTC. It is translated as CASSFDNLAGGLQETQYF.

In its sample, this clonotype was seen many times. The DNA of the CDR3 is TGCAGTGCTCGAAAGGGTAGACAACTGAACACTGAAGCTTTCTTT. Translation: CSARKGRQLNTEAFF. The V gene is TRBV20-1, the J gene TRBJ1-1; D gene ambiguous. The CDR3 extends over 15 amino acids. With 5 bases removed from V and 0 bases from J, the gap between germline ends came to 16 bases. Germline CDR1 and CDR2: DFQATT and SNEGSKA (reference sequence).

The chain has TRBV6-6 and TRBJ2-4; perhaps D is TRBD1 or TRBD2 (5 bases each). The J call may be wrong; the DNA end is better matched by TRBJ2-5. This CDR3 has 14 residues. Germline CDR1 MNHNY, CDR2 SVGAGI (reference sequence). CDR3 in DNA: TGTGCCAGCAGGTACCAAGAGGGGTGGGAGACCCAGTACTTC. Residues: CASRYQEGWETQYF.

The gene calls are TRBV7-2 and TRBJ2-5; tentatively, D is TRBD2 (7 bases). The CDR3 spans 16 residues. Trimming pared 5 bases from V and 1 base from J, leaving 17 bases between. Germline loops: CDR1 SGHTA, CDR2 FQGNSA. CDR3 amino acids: CASSEAGGLFQETQYF. As DNA, the CDR3 is TGTGCCAGCAGCGAGGCCGGGGGGCTGTTCCAAGAGACCCAGTACTTC.

Concerning this clonotype itself: An end of the junction does not agree with germline; a read error may underlie this. V gene TRBV28 combines with J gene TRBJ1-4, with TRBD1 matching 7 bases. The CDR3 loop spans 14 amino acids. In germline, CDR1 is MDHEN, CDR2 SYDVKM. The CDR3: CASSMPGQLERLFF. CDR3 coding DNA: TGTGCCAGCAGTATGCCGGGACAGCTTGAAAGACTGTTTTTT.

At least ten counts were recorded for this clonotype. This rearrangement joins TRBV7-2 to TRBJ2-3; D is ambiguous. V dropped 1 base and J dropped 2 bases, with 4 bases sitting between them. The CDR3 is 13 amino acids. The V gene's germline CDR1 is SGHTA and CDR2 FQGNSA. Here the CDR3 DNA reads TGTGCCAGCAGCTTAGAGGTCACAGATACGCAGTATTTT. Its translation: CASSLEVTDTQYF.

This clonotype has just a few counts. J is TRBJ2-7 and V is TRBV12-3 or TRBV12-4, with D possibly matching TRBD1 (5 bases). This CDR3 comprises 11 residues. Trimming took off 3 bases at V and 6 bases at J, with 6 bases between the two ends. In DNA form, the CDR3 reads TGTGCCAGCAGTTTTGGGGCCGAGCAGTACTTC. Its translation is CASSFGAEQYF.